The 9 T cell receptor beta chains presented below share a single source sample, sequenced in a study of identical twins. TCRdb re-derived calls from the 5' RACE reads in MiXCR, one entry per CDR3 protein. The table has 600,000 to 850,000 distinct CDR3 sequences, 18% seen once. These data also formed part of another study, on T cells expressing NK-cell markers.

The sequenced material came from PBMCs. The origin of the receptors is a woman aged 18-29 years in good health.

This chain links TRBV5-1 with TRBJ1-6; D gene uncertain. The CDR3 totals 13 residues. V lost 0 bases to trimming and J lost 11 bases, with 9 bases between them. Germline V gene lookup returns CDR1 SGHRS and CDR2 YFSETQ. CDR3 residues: CASSLALSAPLHF. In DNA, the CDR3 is TGCGCCAGCAGCTTGGCCCTCTCCGCACCCCTCCACTTT. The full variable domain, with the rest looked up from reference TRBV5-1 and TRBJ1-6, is KAGVTQTPRYLIKTRGQQVTLSCSPISGHRSVSWYQQTPGQGLQFLFEYFSETQRNKGNFPGRFSGRQFSNSRSEMNVSTLELGDSALYLCASSLALSAPLHFGNGTRLTVT.

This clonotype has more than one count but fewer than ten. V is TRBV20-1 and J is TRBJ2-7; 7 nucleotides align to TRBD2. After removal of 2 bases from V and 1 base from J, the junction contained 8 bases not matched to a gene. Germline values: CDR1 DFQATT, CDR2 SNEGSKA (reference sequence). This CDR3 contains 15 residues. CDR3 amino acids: CSARKGGSGSYEQYF. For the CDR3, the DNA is TGCAGTGCTAGAAAGGGAGGGTCTGGATCCTACGAGCAGTACTTC.

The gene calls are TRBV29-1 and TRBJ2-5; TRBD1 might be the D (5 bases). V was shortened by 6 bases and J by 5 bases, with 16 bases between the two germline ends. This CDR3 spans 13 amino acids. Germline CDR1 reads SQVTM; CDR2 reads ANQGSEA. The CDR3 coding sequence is TGCAGCGTCGATCAGGGTCCCGAGGAGACCCAGTACTTC. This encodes CSVDQGPEETQYF.

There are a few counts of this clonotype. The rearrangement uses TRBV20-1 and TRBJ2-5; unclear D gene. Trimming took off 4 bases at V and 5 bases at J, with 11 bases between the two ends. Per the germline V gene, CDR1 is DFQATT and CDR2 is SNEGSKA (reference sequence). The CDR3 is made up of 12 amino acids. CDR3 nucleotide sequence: TGCAGTGCTAACACACGGCGGGAGACCCAGTACTTC. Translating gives CSANTRRETQYF.

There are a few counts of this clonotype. The CDR3 sequence: CSTRSGNQPQHF. The DNA of the CDR3 is TGCAGTACCAGATCCGGCAATCAGCCCCAGCATTTT. The chain employs TRBV20-1 and TRBJ1-5; D remains ambiguous. Trimming left V 8 bases short and J 2 bases short, with 10 bases between. The length of the CDR3 is 12 residues. Per germline, CDR1 DFQATT and CDR2 SNEGSKA (reference sequence).

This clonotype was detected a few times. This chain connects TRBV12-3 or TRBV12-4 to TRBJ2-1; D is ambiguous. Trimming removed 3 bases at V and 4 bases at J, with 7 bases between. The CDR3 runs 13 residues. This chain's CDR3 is CASSLLRYNEQFF. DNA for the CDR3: TGTGCCAGCAGTTTGCTTCGGTACAATGAGCAGTTCTTC.

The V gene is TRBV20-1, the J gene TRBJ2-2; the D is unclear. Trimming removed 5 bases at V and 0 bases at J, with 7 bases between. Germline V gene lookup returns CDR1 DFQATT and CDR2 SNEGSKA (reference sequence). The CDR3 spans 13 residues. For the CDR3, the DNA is TGCAGTGCTGGACGAACGAACACCGGGGAGCTGTTTTTT. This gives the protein CSAGRTNTGELFF.

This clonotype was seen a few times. The CDR3 DNA is TGTGCCAGCAGGCATCTAAAGGGAGAGAACACTGAAGCTTTCTTT. Protein product: CASRHLKGENTEAFF. The V gene is TRBV6-2 or TRBV6-3, the J gene TRBJ1-1; no clear D. Germline lookup yields CDR1 MNHEY and CDR2 SVGEGT. This CDR3 contains 15 residues. Between the trimmed V and J ends, which lost 6 bases and 1 base, there was a span of 15 bases.

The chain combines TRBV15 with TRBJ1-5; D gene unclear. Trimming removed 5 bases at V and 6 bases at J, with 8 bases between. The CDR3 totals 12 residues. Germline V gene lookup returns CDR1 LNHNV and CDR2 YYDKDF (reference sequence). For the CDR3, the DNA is TGTGCCACCAGCCCTCCCGGTCAGCCCCAGCATTTT. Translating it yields CATSPPGQPQHF.